The entry below describes one TCR beta chain. Its matching antigen is unknown. The repertoire was sequenced with immunoSEQ multiplex PCR; TCRdb's copy has only in-frame clones and lacks some. Of 66,000 or so clones in the sample, roughly 87% were seen once. This sample is part of a study of T cell responses to AZD1222 COVID-19 vaccine. Study-wide results and limits: Without day 14 samples, only post-peak T cell repertoires were studied. Among the donors, most were white British and more were female, and clonal diversity was possibly underestimated. Two AZD1222 administrations were followed by greater Spike-specific TCR breadth and depth. Vaccine-related CD4 TCRs covered spike, predominating at 160-218 and 743-854.

This CDR3 has 13 amino acids. The germline CDR1 and CDR2 sequences are MNHNS and SASEGT. Trimming left V 1 base short and J 4 bases short, with 5 bases between. J is TRBJ2-1 and V is TRBV6-1; D might be TRBD2 (5 bases). The TCR was taken from an adult in good health. The sequencing here drew on peripheral blood, taken on day 0 of AZD1222 vaccination. CDR3 sequence: CASSEGEYNEQFF. CDR3 DNA sequence: TGTGCCAGCAGTGAAGGGGAGTACAATGAGCAGTTCTTC.